This TCR beta chain was sequenced for a study of beta chain features in type 1 diabetes. This clone came up a few times. The entirety of the isolated RNA underwent reverse transcription, so expressed TCRB transcripts were sequenced. Some clones are missing from TCRdb's copy, which holds only in-frame ones; the method was immunoSEQ multiplex PCR. This sample carries a few hundred thousand clones, approximately 16% of them seen once, and the ten largest clones take about 0.018%. Germline assignment: CDR1 GTSNPN and CDR2 SVGIG (reference sequence). V dropped 4 bases and J dropped 4; count of bases not matched to a gene: 5. The CDR3 extends over 14 amino acids.

Sequenced material: naive CD4+ T cells from blood. The chain recombines TRBV30 with TRBJ2-7, with TRBD1 identical over 12 bases. This sequence originates from a woman between 18 and 29 years old in good health. The CDR3 region is CAWTGTGGHYEQYF. CDR3 DNA sequence: TGTGCCTGGACGGGGACAGGGGGCCATTACGAGCAGTACTTC.